This TCR beta chain came from a study of T cells in localized non-small cell lung cancer. Regarding the study as a whole: Compared with tumor, uninvolved adjacent lung displayed greater T cell clonality, ranking highest overall. Elevated blood T cell density was associated with longer overall survival.

As to this clone: As yet, its antigen is unknown.

Germline V lookup: CDR1 SGHRS, CDR2 YFSETQ. Trimming pared 2 bases from V and 9 bases from J, leaving 9 bases between. This CDR3 is built from 12 residues. Method: immunoSEQ multiplex PCR; TCRdb's copy keeps in-frame clones and lacks some. The sample includes about 41,000 clones, 65% to 90% seen only once; the top ten take roughly 8%. This TCR came from a man aged 35 to 70 with stage II lung adenocarcinoma. The V and J genes are TRBV5-1 and TRBJ2-1, with D perhaps matching TRBD1 or TRBD2 (6 bases each). The material sequenced was PBMCs, taken before any cancer treatment. CDR3 amino acids: CASSLQGGEQFF. The CDR3 coding sequence is TGCGCCAGCAGCTTACAGGGAGGTGAGCAGTTCTTC. The variable domain in full, with the rest retrieved from reference TRBV5-1 and TRBJ2-1, is KAGVTQTPRYLIKTRGQQVTLSCSPISGHRSVSWYQQTPGQGLQFLFEYFSETQRNKGNFPGRFSGRQFSNSRSEMNVSTLELGDSALYLCASSLQGGEQFFGPGTRLTVL.